A single sample gave rise to the 17 T cell receptor beta chains below, sequenced in a study of OX40 agonist ivuxolimab in advanced cancers. The protocol was immunoSEQ multiplex PCR, while the TCRdb copy is restricted to in-frame clones and leaves out a portion. This table has 50,000 to 70,000 clones, roughly 89% appearing once. Sequenced here: CD4+ or CD8+ T cells sorted from blood, sampled in a trial of the OX40 agonist ivuxolimab. These receptors all stem from an adult with an advanced solid tumor such as melanoma, head and neck, liver or kidney cancer.

DNA for the CDR3: TGTGCCCGCAAGACCGTTATGGACACTGAAGCTTTCTTT. This codes for CARKTVMDTEAFF. This chain links TRBV11-1 with TRBJ1-1; D is unresolved. V lost 11 bases, J lost 3 bases, and 16 bases lay in between. The CDR3 extends over 13 amino acids. Looked up from germline, CDR1 is SGHAT and CDR2 is FQDESV (reference sequence). The full variable domain, in which reference TRBV11-1 and TRBJ1-1 provide the parts outside the CDR3, is EAEVAQSPRYKITEKSQAVAFWCDPISGHATLYWYRQILGQGPELLVQFQDESVVDDSQLPKDRFSAERLKGVDSTLKIQPAELGDSAMYLCARKTVMDTEAFFGQGTRLTVV.

This clone has more than one count but fewer than ten. The chain joins TRBV6-5 to TRBJ1-5, with D hard to call. The CDR3 runs to 13 residues. The ends were cut back, 2 bases at V and 4 bases at J, with 6 bases in the middle. CDR1 is MNHEY, CDR2 SVGAGI, per germline. The CDR3 sequence: CASSYDGNQPQHF. The CDR3, as DNA: TGTGCCAGCAGTTACGATGGGAATCAGCCCCAGCATTTT.

The rearrangement joins TRBV7-9 to TRBJ2-5; D is unresolved. Trimming removed 4 bases from V and 4 bases from J, with 4 bases in between. Germline-derived CDR1 and CDR2 are SEHNR and FQNEAQ (reference sequence). This CDR3 has 11 residues. CDR3 sequence: CASSYRETQYF. The CDR3, as DNA: TGTGCCAGCAGCTACCGAGAGACCCAGTACTTC.

The chain carries TRBV6-5 and TRBJ2-1; 11 bases are shared with TRBD1. The J segment lost 8 bases and the V segment lost 6 bases, leaving 9 bases of the junction unmatched. The germline V gene encodes CDR1 MNHEY and CDR2 SVGAGI. This CDR3 is built from 15 residues. In DNA form, the CDR3 reads TGTGCCAGCAGATTAGGACAGGGGGCTTTAGATGAGCAGTTCTTC. It translates to CASRLGQGALDEQFF.

The V gene is TRBV18, the J gene TRBJ1-2; no clear D gene. The germline gives CDR1 KGHSH, CDR2 LQKENI. Trimming pared 0 bases from V and 5 bases from J, leaving 7 bases between. The CDR3 extends over 13 amino acids. CDR3 region: CASSPPGRYGYTF. CDR3 bases: TGTGCCAGCTCACCACCGGGTCGATATGGCTACACCTTC.

For the CDR3, the DNA is TGTGCCAGCAGTTACTCGATATCAGTTTCTACCGGGGAGCTGTTTTTT. Amino acids: CASSYSISVSTGELFF. The rearrangement links TRBV6-6 to TRBJ2-2; no firm D call. V gave up 0 bases and J gave up 5 bases, with 13 bases separating them. CDR1 is MNHNY and CDR2 is SVGAGI in the germline V gene (reference sequence). This CDR3 has 16 amino acids.

This rearrangement joins TRBV6-1 to TRBJ2-1; 12 bases fit TRBD2. This CDR3 has 15 residues. V lost 7 bases, J lost 2 bases, and 3 bases stayed unmatched. From germline, CDR1 is MNHNS and CDR2 SASEGT. The CDR3 spells CASTSSGRAYNEQFF. The CDR3 bases are TGTGCCAGCACCTCTAGCGGGAGGGCCTACAATGAGCAGTTCTTC.

This rearrangement joins TRBV9 to TRBJ2-3, with D perhaps matching TRBD1 (5 bases). The V end lost 2 bases, the J end lost 1 base, and 11 bases lay between the germline ends. The germline V gene encodes CDR1 SGDLS and CDR2 YYNGEE. This CDR3 region has 15 residues. The CDR3 here is CASSVLGAGTDTQYF. CDR3 coding DNA: TGTGCCAGCAGCGTCTTAGGGGCCGGCACAGATACGCAGTATTTT.

This clone has only one observation. V is TRBV5-1 and J is TRBJ2-3, with D possibly being TRBD2 (6 bases). V lost 0 bases and J lost 4, with 12 bases in between. This CDR3 contains 15 residues. The germline V gene encodes CDR1 SGHRS and CDR2 YFSETQ. In DNA, the CDR3 is TGCGCCAGCAGCTTGGTTGCTAGCGCCCCAGATACGCAGTATTTT. This encodes CASSLVASAPDTQYF.

The J gene is TRBJ2-2, the V gene TRBV5-1; TRBD2 is a possible D gene (7 bases). V shed 2 bases and J shed 5 bases, with 10 bases lying between them. The CDR3 has 14 residues. CDR1 is SGHRS, CDR2 YFSETQ, per germline. The chain's CDR3 is CASSLAGHTGELFF. For the CDR3, the DNA is TGCGCCAGCAGCTTAGCGGGACATACCGGGGAGCTGTTTTTT.

The rearrangement joins TRBV4-2 to TRBJ2-1, with 7 bases aligning to TRBD2. The V gene's germline CDR1 is LGHNA and CDR2 YNFKEQ. CDR3 length equals 16 residues. V lost 0 bases to trimming and J lost 8 bases; unmatched junction nucleotides: 10. The CDR3 sequence is CASSQERGVGRDEQFF. The CDR3 nucleotides read TGTGCCAGCAGCCAAGAACGGGGGGTGGGGAGGGATGAGCAGTTCTTC.

This clone was counted once. The genes are TRBV6-1 and TRBJ1-5, with D possibly TRBD1 on 5 matching bases. Germline lookup yields CDR1 MNHNS and CDR2 SASEGT. The CDR3 loop spans 16 amino acids. The germline V and J ends were trimmed by 3 bases and 4 bases, with 16 bases remaining between them. CDR3 sequence (DNA): TGTGCCAGCAGTGACCCCCCCGGGGCTGGAAATCAGCCCCAGCATTTT. Its protein is CASSDPPGAGNQPQHF.

Only one count was recorded for this clone. The chain links TRBV28 to TRBJ1-3; 7 positions agree with TRBD1. J was trimmed by 8 bases and V by 4 bases; bases with no gene match: 11. The CDR3 contains 15 residues. The germline V gene has CDR1 MDHEN and CDR2 SYDVKM. CDR3 region: CASSSPAGGTDTIYF. The CDR3 nucleotides are TGTGCCAGCAGTTCACCGGCAGGGGGTACGGACACCATATATTTT.

The chain joins TRBV29-1 to TRBJ2-7; D is unclear. The CDR3 totals 11 residues. The V end was cut by 4 bases, the J end by 3 bases, with 7 bases between. Germline V gene sequence: CDR1 SQVTM, CDR2 ANQGSEA. CDR3 in DNA: TGCAGCGTTGTCACCAGCTACGAGCAGTACTTC. Its protein is CSVVTSYEQYF.

Of note for this clone: A junction boundary mismatches the germline segment, possibly from a read error. This chain links TRBV20-1 with TRBJ2-7; perhaps D is TRBD1 or TRBD2 (5 bases each). Germline V lookup: CDR1 DFQATT, CDR2 SNEGSKA (reference sequence). This CDR3 is 9 amino acids long. The CDR3 region is CSAGDRGNF. In nucleotides, the CDR3 is TGCAGTGCCGGGGACCGTGGAAACTTC.

This chain connects TRBV4-1 to TRBJ1-4, with D perhaps matching TRBD1 (5 bases). Germline-derived CDR1 and CDR2 are MGHRA and YSYEKL. The CDR3 is made up of 16 amino acids. Deletions cut 1 base from V and 5 bases from J, with 14 bases between. CDR3 amino acids: CASSQGILQGNEKLFF. DNA of the CDR3: TGCGCCAGCAGCCAAGGTATTTTGCAGGGAAATGAAAAACTGTTTTTT.

V and J are TRBV11-2 and TRBJ2-1; D not resolved. Trimming cost V 1 base and J 6 bases, with 7 bases left between them. CDR1 is SGHAT and CDR2 is FQNNGV in the germline V gene. CDR3 length: 13 amino acids. CDR3 nucleotides: TGTGCCAGCAGCTTAGGAGCGTTCAATGAGCAGTTCTTC. Its translation is CASSLGAFNEQFF.